One sample yielded the 31 T cell receptor beta chains listed below, sequenced in a study of shared clonotypes between healthy human individuals (dated by TCRdb to the early 2020s). Library preparation was by the immunoSEQ multiplex PCR assay. This immuneACCESS table, as held by TCRdb, lists in-frame sequences with V and J called but not all clones. Of the missing ones, under half trace to an unresolved V gene in checked studies; the others have no known cause. In all, the sample holds about 1.5 million clones, and nearly 99% of those were seen once. Roughly 0.45% of the sample rests with the top ten. The sequencing sample was made of naive CD4+ T cells sorted from blood. The meaning of the sample's cell subset or site label: CD45RA+ positively selected. Source of these receptors: a man aged 25 to 40 in good health.

This chain links TRBV5-1 with TRBJ2-1; 11 nucleotides line up with TRBD2. V gave up 5 bases and J gave up 5 bases; unmatched junction bases: 12. There are 17 residues in the CDR3. In germline, CDR1 is SGHRS, CDR2 YFSETQ. The CDR3 loop is CASSTTPGLAANNEQFF. The CDR3 coding sequence is TGCGCCAGCAGTACAACGCCGGGACTAGCGGCTAACAATGAGCAGTTCTTC.

In the case of this clone: Additional DNA sequences in this sample encode the identical CDR3. The chain recombines TRBV18 with TRBJ2-3, with D possibly called TRBD1 or TRBD2 (7 bases each). Germline CDR1 KGHSH, CDR2 LQKENI. Trimming took off 3 bases at V and 4 bases at J, with 14 bases between the two ends. This CDR3 has 15 residues. The CDR3 reads CASSPVTGRADTQYF. DNA of the CDR3: TGTGCCAGCTCACCGGTGACAGGGAGGGCAGATACGCAGTATTTT.

The rearrangement joins TRBV7-3 to TRBJ2-1; no definite D call. This CDR3 spans 12 amino acids. Germline loops: CDR1 SGHTA, CDR2 FQGTGA. Trimming cost V 5 bases and J 10 bases, with 12 bases left between them. This CDR3 reads CASSRMSGEQFF. CDR3 bases: TGTGCCAGCAGCCGCATGTCCGGAGAGCAGTTCTTC.

The chain recombines TRBV7-9 with TRBJ2-1; no clear D gene. Germline CDR1 and CDR2: SEHNR and FQNEAQ (reference sequence). CDR3 length equals 13 residues. Between the trimmed V and J ends, which lost 2 bases and 4 bases, there was a span of 6 bases. The CDR3 DNA is TGTGCCAGCAGCTTATTAGGTTACAATGAGCAGTTCTTC. It translates to CASSLLGYNEQFF.

The genes are TRBV6-1 and TRBJ2-1; D gene ambiguous. This CDR3 is built from 15 residues. V lost 0 bases, J lost 4 bases, and 10 bases lay in between. Germline CDR1 MNHNS, CDR2 SASEGT. The CDR3 here is CASSEASPVYNEQFF. The CDR3 DNA is TGTGCCAGCAGTGAAGCCTCCCCAGTGTACAATGAGCAGTTCTTC.

This chain links TRBV29-1 with TRBJ2-3, with D hard to call. Germline V lookup: CDR1 SQVTM, CDR2 ANQGSEA. CDR3 length: 14 residues. V was trimmed by 1 base and J by 1 base, leaving 9 bases between them. CDR3 residues: CSVEARDRTDTQYF. In DNA form, the CDR3 reads TGCAGCGTTGAAGCCCGCGATCGCACAGATACGCAGTATTTT.

The chain employs TRBV7-2 and TRBJ2-7, with D hard to call. Germline V gives CDR1 SGHTA, CDR2 FQGNSA. The V and J ends lost 4 bases and 6 bases respectively, with 13 bases between them. The CDR3 contains 13 residues. The CDR3 region has the DNA TGTGCCAGCAGCTCGAGCAGTGGTCTCGAGCAGTACTTC. Its protein is CASSSSSGLEQYF.

In its sample, this clone was seen once. The V gene is TRBV6-5, the J gene TRBJ2-3, with TRBD2 matching over 10 bases. The CDR3 loop spans 15 amino acids. Germline V CDR1 and CDR2: MNHEY, SVGAGI. V shed 8 bases and J 1 base; nucleotides not matched to a gene: 6. The CDR3 region is CASRKREGRTDTQYF. In nucleotides, the CDR3 is TGTGCCAGCCGAAAGCGGGAGGGCCGCACAGATACGCAGTATTTT.

The chain uses TRBV28 and TRBJ2-7; 9 nucleotides align to TRBD1. Germline values: CDR1 MDHEN, CDR2 SYDVKM. This CDR3 is 15 amino acids long. V lost 6 bases to trimming and J lost 3 bases; unmatched junction nucleotides: 9. The CDR3 reads CASRRGQGINYEQYF. In nucleotides, the CDR3 is TGTGCCAGCAGACGAGGACAGGGGATTAACTACGAGCAGTACTTC.

The genes are TRBV19 and TRBJ2-5; perhaps TRBD1 as D (6 bases). The CDR3 loop spans 14 amino acids. V was pared by 4 bases and J by 1 base, with 10 bases between. Germline V gives CDR1 LNHDA, CDR2 SQIVND (reference sequence). The CDR3 loop is CASSSWTVQETQYF. The CDR3 coding sequence is TGTGCCAGTAGTAGCTGGACAGTCCAAGAGACCCAGTACTTC.

The chain is built from TRBV6-6 and TRBJ1-1, with D possibly matching TRBD1 (5 bases). Germline V lookup: CDR1 MNHNY, CDR2 SVGAGI (reference sequence). V dropped 7 bases and J dropped 5 bases, with 17 bases sitting between them. CDR3 size: 14 residues. CDR3: CASTTPGGGTEAFF. The CDR3 bases are TGTGCCAGCACGACCCCGGGGGGTGGTACTGAAGCTTTCTTT.

The chain has TRBV4-1 and TRBJ2-3; 10 nucleotides align to TRBD1. J gave up 6 bases and V 1 base, and 10 bases lay outside the gene matches. The CDR3 totals 17 residues. CDR1 is MGHRA and CDR2 is YSYEKL in the germline V gene. The CDR3 bases are TGCGCCAGCAGCCAAGTTGGGAGGGACAGGGGATACGATACGCAGTATTTT. Translation gives CASSQVGRDRGYDTQYF.

The chain uses TRBV19 and TRBJ1-5; a weak D match, TRBD1 (5 bases). Germline loops: CDR1 LNHDA, CDR2 SQIVND (reference sequence). The CDR3 is made up of 13 amino acids. The V end lost 1 base, the J end lost 9 bases, and 10 bases lay between the germline ends. The CDR3 DNA follows: TGTGCCAGTAGTATAGGCAGGGCGTCGCCCCAGCATTTT. Protein: CASSIGRASPQHF.

V usage is TRBV5-1 and J usage is TRBJ2-1; perhaps TRBD2 as D (6 bases). Germline assignment: CDR1 SGHRS and CDR2 YFSETQ. The V and J ends lost 0 bases and 6 bases respectively, with 13 bases between them. The CDR3 spans 15 residues. The CDR3 loop reads CASSLADGTVNEQFF. The CDR3 DNA follows: TGCGCCAGCAGCTTGGCCGATGGGACTGTCAATGAGCAGTTCTTC. Complete variable domain (other parts from reference TRBV5-1 and TRBJ2-1): KAGVTQTPRYLIKTRGQQVTLSCSPISGHRSVSWYQQTPGQGLQFLFEYFSETQRNKGNFPGRFSGRQFSNSRSEMNVSTLELGDSALYLCASSLADGTVNEQFFGPGTRLTVL.

The chain uses TRBV11-2 and TRBJ2-1, with 12 bases aligning to TRBD2. The trim removed 2 bases at V and 6 bases at J, leaving 11 bases unmatched. CDR3 length: 18 residues. Germline V gene sequence: CDR1 SGHAT, CDR2 FQNNGV. The DNA of the CDR3 is TGTGCCAGCAGCTTACAATTAGGACTAGCGGGATCCCCCAATGAGCAGTTCTTC. The encoded protein is CASSLQLGLAGSPNEQFF.

J is TRBJ2-2 and V is TRBV7-8, with D hard to call. This CDR3 has 16 amino acids. Between the trimmed V and J ends, which lost 2 bases and 0 bases, there was a span of 10 bases. Germline V gene data show CDR1 as SGHVS and CDR2 as FQNEAQ. The DNA for the CDR3 is TGTGCCAGCAGCTTATCGGCTAGTTCGAACACCGGGGAGCTGTTTTTT. It is translated as CASSLSASSNTGELFF.

The CDR3 reads CAWIGGLVNEQFF. The CDR3 DNA is TGTGCCTGGATAGGGGGGCTCGTCAATGAGCAGTTCTTC. The chain employs TRBV30 and TRBJ2-1; tentatively, D is TRBD1 or TRBD2 (6 bases each). CDR1 GTSNPN and CDR2 SVGIG come from the germline V gene (reference sequence). With 4 bases removed from V and 6 bases from J, the gap between germline ends came to 13 bases. This CDR3 comprises 13 residues.

The chain is built from TRBV7-3 and TRBJ2-7; the match to TRBD2 covers 8 bases. J lost 6 bases, V lost 5 bases, and 9 bases had no gene match. The germline gives CDR1 SGHTA, CDR2 FQGTGA. The CDR3 contains 14 residues. The CDR3 DNA follows: TGTGCCAGCAGCCTCACCCGGGCGGGAGGCGAGCAGTACTTC. Encoded protein: CASSLTRAGGEQYF.

The J gene is TRBJ1-1, the V gene TRBV7-2; D is undetermined. CDR3 length: 14 amino acids. V lost 5 bases and J lost 1, with 11 bases in between. The germline V gene encodes CDR1 SGHTA and CDR2 FQGNSA. The CDR3 nucleotides read TGTGCCAGCAGCCCTTACGGAGGGAACACTGAAGCTTTCTTT. Its protein is CASSPYGGNTEAFF.

The CDR3 protein is CASSYARGMGETQYF. The CDR3 DNA is TGTGCCAGCAGTTACGCGCGAGGGATGGGAGAGACCCAGTACTTC. The chain combines TRBV6-5 with TRBJ2-5, with D perhaps TRBD2 (5 bases). V lost 2 bases and J lost 4, with 14 bases in between. The V gene's germline CDR1 is MNHEY and CDR2 SVGAGI. The CDR3 loop spans 15 amino acids.

The chain is built from TRBV4-1 and TRBJ2-2, with no clear D. The CDR3 extends over 15 amino acids. The germline V and J ends were trimmed by 2 bases and 5 bases, with 12 bases remaining between them. Germline CDR1 MGHRA, CDR2 YSYEKL. The CDR3 bases are TGCGCCAGCAGCCAACCTAGTGTATGGACCGGGGAGCTGTTTTTT. Residues: CASSQPSVWTGELFF.

The chain recombines TRBV5-4 with TRBJ2-1, with a weak D call TRBD1 (5 bases). V shed 2 bases and J shed 4 bases, with 13 bases lying between them. The length of the CDR3 is 15 residues. Germline V gives CDR1 SGHNT, CDR2 YYREEE (reference sequence). The CDR3, as DNA: TGTGCCAGCAGCTTAGGCTTGAGACAGTACAATGAGCAGTTCTTC. It encodes CASSLGLRQYNEQFF.

CDR3 region: CASSASGTSGSFNEQYF. The CDR3 nucleotides read TGTGCCAGTAGTGCCTCCGGGACTAGCGGGAGTTTCAACGAGCAGTACTTC. The genes are TRBV19 and TRBJ2-7, with TRBD2 identical over 14 bases. The CDR3 length is 17 residues. V shed 5 bases, J shed 5 bases, and the junction held 11 bases outside the gene matches. Germline CDR1 reads LNHDA; CDR2 reads SQIVND (reference sequence). The whole variable domain, filled in from reference TRBV19 and TRBJ2-7, reads DGGITQSPKYLFRKEGQNVTLSCEQNLNHDAMYWYRQDPGQGLRLIYYSQIVNDFQKGDIAEGYSVSREKKESFPLTVTSAQKNPTAFYLCASSASGTSGSFNEQYFGPGTRLTVT.

The CDR3 loop reads CASSGGRDQETQYF. The CDR3, as DNA: TGTGCCAGCAGTGGGGGCAGGGACCAAGAGACCCAGTACTTC. This sequence joins TRBV2 and TRBJ2-5; weak D call: TRBD1 (5 bases). V lost 4 bases and J lost 0, with 9 bases in between. Germline assignment: CDR1 SNHLY and CDR2 FYNNEI. This CDR3 region has 14 residues.

A single count supports this clone. The chain couples TRBV29-1 to TRBJ1-2, with 7 bases fitting TRBD1. CDR1 is SQVTM and CDR2 is ANQGSEA in the germline V gene. The CDR3 is 16 residues long. Trimming took 5 bases from V and 2 from J; bases not matched to a gene: 14. The CDR3 nucleotides read TGCAGCGTTAAATTGAACCCGGGACAGAGGAACTATGGCTACACCTTC. Amino acid sequence: CSVKLNPGQRNYGYTF.

The CDR3 region is CAISDTSYEQYF. DNA of the CDR3: TGTGCCATCAGTGACACCTCCTACGAGCAGTACTTC. This chain connects TRBV10-3 to TRBJ2-7; D is unclear. The germline V gene encodes CDR1 ENHRY and CDR2 SYGVKD. The CDR3 spans 12 residues. Trimming left V 3 bases short and J 0 bases short, with 3 bases between.

The V and J genes are TRBV11-2 and TRBJ1-2; weak D call: TRBD1 (5 bases). This CDR3 is built from 15 residues. Germline CDR1 and CDR2: SGHAT and FQNNGV. The ends were cut back, 5 bases at V and 0 bases at J, with 13 bases in the middle. The CDR3 DNA sequence: TGTGCCAGCAGCCCGGGGCTCCGGGCTAACTATGGCTACACCTTC. Amino acids: CASSPGLRANYGYTF.

The chain links TRBV5-4 to TRBJ2-2, with 8 bases that match TRBD1. The CDR3 is made up of 15 amino acids. CDR1 is SGHNT, CDR2 YYREEE, per germline (reference sequence). V was clipped by 4 bases and J by 1 base; unmatched bases: 3. The CDR3 sequence is CASSKDRENTGELFF. The CDR3 DNA reads as TGTGCCAGCAGCAAGGACAGGGAGAACACCGGGGAGCTGTTTTTT. The full variable domain, completed using reference TRBV5-4 and TRBJ2-2, is ETGVTQSPTHLIKTRGQQVTLRCSSQSGHNTVSWYQQALGQGPQFIFQYYREEENGRGNFPPRFSGLQFPNYSSELNVNALELDDSALYLCASSKDRENTGELFFGEGSRLTVL.

J is TRBJ2-5 and V is TRBV29-1; D is uncertain. Germline V CDR1 and CDR2: SQVTM, ANQGSEA. The CDR3 consists of 14 residues. V lost 3 bases to trimming and J lost 4 bases, with 15 bases between them. CDR3 DNA sequence: TGCAGCGTTGACGTGTCCGTGACCCTAGAGACCCAGTACTTC. Amino acids: CSVDVSVTLETQYF. The variable domain in full, with the rest retrieved from reference TRBV29-1 and TRBJ2-5, is SAVISQKPSRDICQRGTSLTIQCQVDSQVTMMFWYRQQPGQSLTLIATANQGSEATYESGFVIDKFPISRPNLTFSTLTVSNMSPEDSSIYLCSVDVSVTLETQYFGPGTRLLVL.

The chain couples TRBV11-2 to TRBJ2-1, with TRBD2 matching over 9 bases. The CDR3 spans 15 residues. Germline assignment: CDR1 SGHAT and CDR2 FQNNGV. V gave up 6 bases and J gave up 7 bases; unmatched junction bases: 10. The CDR3 sequence: CASRRRGLAANEQFF. The CDR3 DNA is TGTGCCAGCAGGAGGCGGGGACTAGCCGCGAATGAGCAGTTCTTC.

This sequence joins TRBV2 and TRBJ1-2; 10 bases match TRBD1. Trimming took 5 bases from V and 4 from J; bases not matched to a gene: 4. This CDR3 comprises 14 residues. Germline assignment: CDR1 SNHLY and CDR2 FYNNEI. In nucleotides, the CDR3 is TGTGCCAGCAGTCCGGGACAGGGGACCTATGGCTACACCTTC. The encoded protein is CASSPGQGTYGYTF.